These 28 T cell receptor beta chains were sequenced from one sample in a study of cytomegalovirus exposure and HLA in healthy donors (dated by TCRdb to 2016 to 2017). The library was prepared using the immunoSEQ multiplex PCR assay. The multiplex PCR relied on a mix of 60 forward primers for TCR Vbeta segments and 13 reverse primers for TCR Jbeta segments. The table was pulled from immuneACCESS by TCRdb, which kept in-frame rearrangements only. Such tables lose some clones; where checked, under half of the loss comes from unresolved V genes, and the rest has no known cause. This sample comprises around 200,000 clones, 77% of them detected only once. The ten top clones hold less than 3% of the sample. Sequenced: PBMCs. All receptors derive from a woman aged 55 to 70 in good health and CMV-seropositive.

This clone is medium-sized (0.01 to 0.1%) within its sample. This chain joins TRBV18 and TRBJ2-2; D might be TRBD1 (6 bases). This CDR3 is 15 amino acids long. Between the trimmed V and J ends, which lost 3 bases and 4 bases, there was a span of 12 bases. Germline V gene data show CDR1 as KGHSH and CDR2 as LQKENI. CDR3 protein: CASSPQDRPTGELFF. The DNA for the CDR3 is TGTGCCAGCTCACCCCAGGACAGACCCACCGGGGAGCTGTTTTTT. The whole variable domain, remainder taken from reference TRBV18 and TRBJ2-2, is NAGVMQNPRHLVRRRGQEARLRCSPMKGHSHVYWYRQLPEEGLKFMVYLQKENIIDESGMPKERFSAEFPKEGPSILRIQQVVRGDSAAYFCASSPQDRPTGELFFGEGSRLTVL.

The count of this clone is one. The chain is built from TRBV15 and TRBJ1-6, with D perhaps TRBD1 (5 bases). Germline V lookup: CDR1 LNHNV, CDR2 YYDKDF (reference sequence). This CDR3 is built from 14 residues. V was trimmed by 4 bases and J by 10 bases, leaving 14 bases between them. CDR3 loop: CATSTLGQLSPLHF. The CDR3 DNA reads TGTGCCACCAGCACCTTGGGGCAGCTCTCACCCCTCCACTTT.

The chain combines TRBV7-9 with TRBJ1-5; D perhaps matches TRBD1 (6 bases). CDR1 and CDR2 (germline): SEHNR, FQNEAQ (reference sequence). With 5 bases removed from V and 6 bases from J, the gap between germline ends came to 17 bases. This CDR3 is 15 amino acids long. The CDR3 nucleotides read TGTGCCAGCAGCCTGGACAGAGTTGGTAGTCAGCCCCAGCATTTT. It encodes CASSLDRVGSQPQHF.

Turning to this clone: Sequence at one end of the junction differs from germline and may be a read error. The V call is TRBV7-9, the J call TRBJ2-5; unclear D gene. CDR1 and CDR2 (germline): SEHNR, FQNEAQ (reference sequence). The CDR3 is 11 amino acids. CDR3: CSSSLRETQYF. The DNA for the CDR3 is TGTTCCAGCAGCCTGAGGGAGACCCAGTACTTC. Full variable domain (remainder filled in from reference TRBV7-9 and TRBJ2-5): DTGVSQNPRHKITKRGQNVTFRCDPISEHNRLYWYRQTLGQGPEFLTYFQNEAQLEKSRLLSDRFSAERPKGSFSTLEIQRTEQGDSAMYLCSSSLRETQYFGPGTRLLVL.

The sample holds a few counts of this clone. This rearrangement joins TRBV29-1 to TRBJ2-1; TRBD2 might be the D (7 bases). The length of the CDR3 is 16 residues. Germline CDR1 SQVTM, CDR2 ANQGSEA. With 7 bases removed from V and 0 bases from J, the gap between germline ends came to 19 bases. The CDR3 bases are TGCAGCGCGTTATGGGGGGGCCCTAGCTCCTACAATGAGCAGTTCTTC. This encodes CSALWGGPSSYNEQFF.

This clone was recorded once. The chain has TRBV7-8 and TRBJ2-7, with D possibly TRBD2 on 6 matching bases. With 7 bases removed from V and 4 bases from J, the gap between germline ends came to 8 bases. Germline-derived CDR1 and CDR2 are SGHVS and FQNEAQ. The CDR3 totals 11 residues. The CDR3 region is CASTGGYEQYF. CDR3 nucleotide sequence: TGTGCCAGCACCGGGGGATACGAGCAGTACTTC.

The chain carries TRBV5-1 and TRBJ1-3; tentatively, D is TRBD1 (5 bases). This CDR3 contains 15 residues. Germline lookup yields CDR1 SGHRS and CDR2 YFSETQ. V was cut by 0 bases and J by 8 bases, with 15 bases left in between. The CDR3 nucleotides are TGCGCCAGCAGCTTGGTAGGGACTATAGGTGACACCATATATTTT. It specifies CASSLVGTIGDTIYF. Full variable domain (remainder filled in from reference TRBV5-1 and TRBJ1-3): KAGVTQTPRYLIKTRGQQVTLSCSPISGHRSVSWYQQTPGQGLQFLFEYFSETQRNKGNFPGRFSGRQFSNSRSEMNVSTLELGDSALYLCASSLVGTIGDTIYFGEGSWLTVV.

CDR3 sequence reads: CASSFQEPDRKNIQYF. As DNA, the CDR3 is TGTGCCAGCAGCTTTCAGGAGCCGGACAGGAAAAACATTCAGTACTTC. The gene calls are TRBV11-1 and TRBJ2-4, with 7 bases identical to TRBD1. This CDR3 spans 16 amino acids. Germline CDR1 reads SGHAT; CDR2 reads FQDESV (reference sequence). V lost 3 bases, J lost 4 bases, and 9 bases stayed unmatched.

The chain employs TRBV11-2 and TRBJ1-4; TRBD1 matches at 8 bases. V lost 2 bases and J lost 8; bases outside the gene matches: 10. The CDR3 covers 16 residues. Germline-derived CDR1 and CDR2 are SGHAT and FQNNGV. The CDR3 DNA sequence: TGTGCCAGCAGCTTATCACAAGGGACAGGAAGGGAAAAACTGTTTTTT. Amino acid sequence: CASSLSQGTGREKLFF.

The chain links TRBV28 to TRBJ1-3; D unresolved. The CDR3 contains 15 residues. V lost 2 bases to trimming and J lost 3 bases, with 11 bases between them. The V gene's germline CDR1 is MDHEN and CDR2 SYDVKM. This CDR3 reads CASSLEPGVGNTIYF. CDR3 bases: TGTGCCAGCAGTTTAGAACCCGGGGTTGGAAACACCATATATTTT.

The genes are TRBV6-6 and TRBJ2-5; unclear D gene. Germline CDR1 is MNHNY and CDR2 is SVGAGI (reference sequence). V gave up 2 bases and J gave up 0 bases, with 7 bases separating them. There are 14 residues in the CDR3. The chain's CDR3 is CASSYPQYQETQYF. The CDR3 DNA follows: TGTGCCAGCAGTTACCCTCAGTACCAAGAGACCCAGTACTTC.

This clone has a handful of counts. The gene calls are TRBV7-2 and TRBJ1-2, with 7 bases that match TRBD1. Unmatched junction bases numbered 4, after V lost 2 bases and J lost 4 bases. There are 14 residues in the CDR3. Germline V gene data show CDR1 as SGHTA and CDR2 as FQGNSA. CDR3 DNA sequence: TGTGCCAGCAGCTTATCGACAGGGCCCTATGGCTACACCTTC. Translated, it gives CASSLSTGPYGYTF.

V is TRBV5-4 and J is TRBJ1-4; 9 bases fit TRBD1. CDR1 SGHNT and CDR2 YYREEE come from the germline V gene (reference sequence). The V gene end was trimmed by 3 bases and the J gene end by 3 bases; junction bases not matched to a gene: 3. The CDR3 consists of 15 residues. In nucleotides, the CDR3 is TGTGCCAGCAGCTCCCGACAGGGGGCTAATGAAAAACTGTTTTTT. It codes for CASSSRQGANEKLFF.

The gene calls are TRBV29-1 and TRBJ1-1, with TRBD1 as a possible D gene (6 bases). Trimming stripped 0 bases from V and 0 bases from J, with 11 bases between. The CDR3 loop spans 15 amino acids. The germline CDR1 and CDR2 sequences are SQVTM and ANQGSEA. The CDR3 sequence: CSVEDPQGLNTEAFF. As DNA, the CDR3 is TGCAGCGTTGAAGACCCACAGGGCCTGAACACTGAAGCTTTCTTT.

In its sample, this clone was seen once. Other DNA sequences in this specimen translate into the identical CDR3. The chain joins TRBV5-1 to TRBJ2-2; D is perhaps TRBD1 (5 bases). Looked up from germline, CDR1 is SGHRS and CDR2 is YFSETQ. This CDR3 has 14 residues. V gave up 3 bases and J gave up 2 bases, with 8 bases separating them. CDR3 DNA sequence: TGCGCCAGCAGCTCGGACACCAACACCGGGGAGCTGTTTTTT. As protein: CASSSDTNTGELFF.

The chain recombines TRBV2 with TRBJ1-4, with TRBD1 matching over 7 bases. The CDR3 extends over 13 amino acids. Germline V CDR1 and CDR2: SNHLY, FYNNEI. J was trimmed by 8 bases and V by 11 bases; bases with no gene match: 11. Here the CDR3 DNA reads TGTGCCTCATGGAGACAGGGTTGGGAAAAACTGTTTTTT. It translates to CASWRQGWEKLFF.

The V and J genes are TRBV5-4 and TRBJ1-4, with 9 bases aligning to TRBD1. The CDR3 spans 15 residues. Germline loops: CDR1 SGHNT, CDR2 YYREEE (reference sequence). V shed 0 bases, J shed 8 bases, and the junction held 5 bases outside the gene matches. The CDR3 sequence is CASSLGGTGIEKLFF. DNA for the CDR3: TGTGCCAGCAGCTTGGGAGGGACAGGGATCGAAAAACTGTTTTTT.

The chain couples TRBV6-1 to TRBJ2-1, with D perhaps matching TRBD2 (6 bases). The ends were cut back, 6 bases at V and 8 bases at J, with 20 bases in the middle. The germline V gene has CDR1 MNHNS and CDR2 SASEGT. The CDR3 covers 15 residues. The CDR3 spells CASSVADSLGYEQFF. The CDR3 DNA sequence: TGTGCCAGCAGCGTAGCGGATTCTTTGGGCTATGAGCAGTTCTTC.

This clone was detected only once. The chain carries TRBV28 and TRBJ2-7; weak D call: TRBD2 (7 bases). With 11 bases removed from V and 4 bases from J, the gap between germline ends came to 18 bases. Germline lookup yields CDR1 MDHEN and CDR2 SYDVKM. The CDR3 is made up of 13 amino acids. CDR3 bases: TGTGCCTCGAGTTCGGGGGGCGGATACGAGCAGTACTTC. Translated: CASSSGGGYEQYF.

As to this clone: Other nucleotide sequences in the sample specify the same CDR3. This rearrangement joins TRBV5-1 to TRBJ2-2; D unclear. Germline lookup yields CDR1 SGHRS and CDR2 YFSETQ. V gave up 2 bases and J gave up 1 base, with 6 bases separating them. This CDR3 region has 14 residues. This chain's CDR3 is CASSLAGNTGELFF. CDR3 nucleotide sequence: TGCGCCAGCAGCTTAGCCGGGAACACCGGGGAGCTGTTTTTT.

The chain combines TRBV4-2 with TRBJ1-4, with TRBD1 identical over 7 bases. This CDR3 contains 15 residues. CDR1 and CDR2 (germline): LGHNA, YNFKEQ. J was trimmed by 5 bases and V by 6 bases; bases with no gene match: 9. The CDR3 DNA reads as TGTGCCAGCAGATCATCCGAACAGGGGAATGAAAAACTGTTTTTT. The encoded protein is CASRSSEQGNEKLFF.

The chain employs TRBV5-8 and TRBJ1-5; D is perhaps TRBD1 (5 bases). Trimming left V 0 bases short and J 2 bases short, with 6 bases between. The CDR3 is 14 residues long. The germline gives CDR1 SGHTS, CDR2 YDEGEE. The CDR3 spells CASSLGGGNQPQHF. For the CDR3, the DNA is TGTGCCAGCAGCTTGGGGGGGGGCAATCAGCCCCAGCATTTT.

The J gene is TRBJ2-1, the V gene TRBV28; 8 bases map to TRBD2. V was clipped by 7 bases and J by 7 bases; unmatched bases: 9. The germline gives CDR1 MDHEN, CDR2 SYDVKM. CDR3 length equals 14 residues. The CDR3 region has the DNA TGTGCCAGCACTAGTACTAGCGGCAAGAATGAGCAGTTCTTC. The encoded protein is CASTSTSGKNEQFF.

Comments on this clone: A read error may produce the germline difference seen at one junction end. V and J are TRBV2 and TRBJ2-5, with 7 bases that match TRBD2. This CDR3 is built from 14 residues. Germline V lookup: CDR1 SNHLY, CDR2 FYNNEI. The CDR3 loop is CASRKFGGREAQYF. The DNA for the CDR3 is TGTGCCAGCAGAAAGTTTGGCGGGAGAGAGGCCCAGTACTTC.

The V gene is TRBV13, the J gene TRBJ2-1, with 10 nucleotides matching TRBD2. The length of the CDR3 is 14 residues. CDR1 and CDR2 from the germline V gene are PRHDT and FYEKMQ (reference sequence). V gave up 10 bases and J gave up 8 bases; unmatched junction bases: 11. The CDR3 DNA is TGTGCCACCTCTGACAGCGGGGGGGCTGATGAGCAGTTCTTC. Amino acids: CATSDSGGADEQFF.

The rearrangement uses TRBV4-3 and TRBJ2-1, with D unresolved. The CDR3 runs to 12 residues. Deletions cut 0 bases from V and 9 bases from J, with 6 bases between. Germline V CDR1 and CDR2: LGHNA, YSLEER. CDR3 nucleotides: TGCGCCAGCAGCCAAGACGCTAGTGAGCAGTTCTTC. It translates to CASSQDASEQFF.

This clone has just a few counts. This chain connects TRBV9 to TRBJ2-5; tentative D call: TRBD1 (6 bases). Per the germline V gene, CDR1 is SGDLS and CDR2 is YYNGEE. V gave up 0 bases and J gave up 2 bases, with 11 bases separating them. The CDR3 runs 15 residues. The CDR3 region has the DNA TGTGCCAGCAGCGTAGGCAGGGGTGAGCAAGAGACCCAGTACTTC. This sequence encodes CASSVGRGEQETQYF.

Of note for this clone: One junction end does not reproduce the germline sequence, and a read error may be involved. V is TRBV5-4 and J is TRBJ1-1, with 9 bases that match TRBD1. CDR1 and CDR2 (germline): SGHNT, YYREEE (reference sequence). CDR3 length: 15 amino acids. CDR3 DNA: TGCGCCAGCAGCTTGGAGGGACAGGGGAACACTGAAGCTTTCTTT. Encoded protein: CASSLEGQGNTEAFF.